The rows below give T cell receptor beta chains drawn from one sample of a study of identical twins. MiXCR, applied by TCRdb to the 5' RACE reads, yields one record per CDR3 protein. This sample has 1.5 million to 2 million distinct CDR3 sequences, with about 32% found just once. The sample taken for sequencing was cord blood. The receptor source for this set is a newborn girl in good health. Each CDR3 is given without its conserved first and last residue.

v_call: TRBV28; j_call: TRBJ2-1; cdr3_aa: ASSMYLGTGGYNEQF
v_call: TRBV20-1; j_call: TRBJ2-1; cdr3_aa: SARALLSNEQF
v_call: TRBV5-1; j_call: TRBJ2-7; cdr3_aa: ASSLIDRAYEQY
v_call: TRBV7-2; j_call: TRBJ1-2; cdr3_aa: ASSHGDRTFYGYT
v_call: TRBV4-2; j_call: TRBJ2-7; cdr3_aa: ASSQDRAGSYEQY
v_call: TRBV20-1; j_call: TRBJ1-2; cdr3_aa: SALVQVNSYGYT
v_call: TRBV27; j_call: TRBJ2-3; cdr3_aa: ASSLQGELDGTRRDTQY
v_call: TRBV20-1; j_call: TRBJ2-1; cdr3_aa: SARLLGLAGEQF
v_call: TRBV6-1; j_call: TRBJ2-7; cdr3_aa: ASREPWEYEQY
v_call: TRBV7-6; j_call: TRBJ1-3; cdr3_aa: ASSLPGHGNTIY
v_call: TRBV24-1; j_call: TRBJ2-3; cdr3_aa: ATSAGLPTGTQY
v_call: TRBV20-1; j_call: TRBJ2-7; cdr3_aa: SARGGITHEQY
v_call: TRBV12-3/TRBV12-4; j_call: TRBJ2-4; cdr3_aa: ASSSALPPGYIQY
v_call: TRBV10-3; j_call: TRBJ2-1; cdr3_aa: AISKAGVKDEQF
v_call: TRBV28; j_call: TRBJ1-6; cdr3_aa: ASSLETGRDSPLH